The 15 T cell receptor beta chains in this list originate from one sample, sequenced in a study of blood T cell repertoires in COVID-19. TCRdb's table, derived via immunoSEQ multiplex PCR, lists solely in-frame clones and lacks some. The data hold hundreds of thousands of clones, with around 90% observed a single time. Material for sequencing was peripheral blood. Source of these receptors: a man aged 60-69 years who had recovered from COVID-19.

The chain recombines TRBV2 with TRBJ1-2, with 8 positions matching TRBD1. The CDR3 is made up of 15 amino acids. V lost 2 bases and J lost 4; bases outside the gene matches: 6. The germline V gene encodes CDR1 SNHLY and CDR2 FYNNEI. CDR3 sequence reads: CASSERTGSGYGYTF. CDR3 nucleotides: TGTGCCAGCAGTGAAAGGACAGGGTCGGGCTATGGCTACACCTTC.

The gene calls are TRBV21-1 and TRBJ1-4; the table calls TRBD1, which could not be checked here. TRBV21-1 constitutes a pseudogene. The CDR3 loop spans 16 amino acids. Written as DNA, the CDR3 is TGTGCCAGCAGCAAAATTTTCCCAAGACAGGGTGAAAAACTGTTTTTT. Translation gives CASSKIFPRQGEKLFF.

This chain joins TRBV28 and TRBJ2-7, with D possibly matching TRBD2 (5 bases). Germline CDR1 and CDR2: MDHEN and SYDVKM. The V end lost 2 bases, the J end lost 5 bases, and 19 bases lay between the germline ends. The length of the CDR3 is 16 residues. The DNA of the CDR3 is TGTGCCAGCAGTTTACTCCAGGAGGTACGAGGTAACGAGCAGTACTTC. Its translation is CASSLLQEVRGNEQYF. The whole variable domain, filled in from reference TRBV28 and TRBJ2-7, reads DVKVTQSSRYLVKRTGEKVFLECVQDMDHENMFWYRQDPGLGLRLIYFSYDVKMKEKGDIPEGYSVSREKKERFSLILESASTNQTSMYLCASSLLQEVRGNEQYFGPGTRLTVT.

The V and J genes are TRBV7-9 and TRBJ2-7, with D possibly TRBD1 on 6 matching bases. Between the trimmed V and J ends, which lost 5 bases and 1 base, there was a span of 12 bases. This CDR3 spans 14 amino acids. Germline CDR1 is SEHNR and CDR2 is FQNEAQ (reference sequence). CDR3 loop: CASSPQQGSYEQYF. The CDR3 bases are TGTGCCAGCAGCCCCCAACAGGGTTCCTACGAGCAGTACTTC.

This CDR3 is CASSLLSGAGELFF. In DNA, the CDR3 is TGTGCCAGCAGCTTACTTAGCGGTGCCGGGGAGCTGTTTTTT. The chain has TRBV5-6 and TRBJ2-2; the D gene is possibly TRBD2 (6 bases). This CDR3 is 14 amino acids long. From germline, CDR1 is SGHDT and CDR2 YYEEEE. V lost 2 bases to trimming and J lost 6 bases, with 11 bases between them.

This clone was seen only once. The rearrangement uses TRBV10-3 and TRBJ2-1; D may be TRBD2 (5 bases). V lost 7 bases, J lost 6 bases, and 13 bases lay in between. The V gene's germline CDR1 is ENHRY and CDR2 SYGVKD. The CDR3 consists of 13 residues. In DNA, the CDR3 is TGTGCCATCACCACCCAAGAGGGCAATGAGCAGTTCTTC. As protein: CAITTQEGNEQFF.

The CDR3 loop is CASSNTGSRETQYF. In nucleotides, the CDR3 is TGTGCCAGCAGCAATACAGGGTCCAGGGAGACCCAGTACTTC. V and J are TRBV7-3 and TRBJ2-5; D is possibly TRBD1 (6 bases). Trimming stripped 5 bases from V and 5 bases from J, with 15 bases between. CDR3 length: 14 residues. The V gene's germline CDR1 is SGHTA and CDR2 FQGTGA.

The chain has TRBV7-7 and TRBJ2-5, with 14 bases that match TRBD2. This CDR3 spans 16 amino acids. CDR1 is SSHAT, CDR2 FNYEAQ, per germline (reference sequence). V was pared by 4 bases and J by 5 bases, with 6 bases of the junction left unmatched. CDR3 protein: CASSSGLAGGGETQYF. CDR3 bases: TGTGCCAGCAGCTCTGGACTAGCGGGGGGCGGTGAGACCCAGTACTTC.

The V and J genes are TRBV6-5 and TRBJ1-2; D gene uncertain. V lost 6 bases and J lost 5, with 16 bases in between. Germline V gene lookup returns CDR1 MNHEY and CDR2 SVGAGI. The CDR3 covers 14 residues. The CDR3 DNA follows: TGTGCCAGCAGCCCCCAGGCGGGGAGGTATGGCTACACCTTC. It codes for CASSPQAGRYGYTF.

V is TRBV2 and J is TRBJ2-7, with D possibly TRBD2 on 7 matching bases. Between the trimmed V and J ends, which lost 5 bases and 1 base, there was a span of 12 bases. The germline V gene encodes CDR1 SNHLY and CDR2 FYNNEI. This CDR3 contains 14 residues. Written as DNA, the CDR3 is TGTGCCAGCAGTAGGGGGGGTCGGTCCTACGAGCAGTACTTC. Amino acids: CASSRGGRSYEQYF.

V usage is TRBV29-1 and J usage is TRBJ1-5; TRBD1 aligns across 8 bases. Trimming removed 4 bases from V and 5 bases from J; junction bases left unmatched: 4. CDR1 is SQVTM and CDR2 is ANQGSEA in the germline V gene. This CDR3 has 13 amino acids. CDR3 region: CSVAPTGDQPQHF. CDR3 DNA: TGCAGCGTTGCCCCGACAGGGGATCAGCCCCAGCATTTT.

This rearrangement joins TRBV18 to TRBJ2-3; 12 bases line up with TRBD1. The germline V gene has CDR1 KGHSH and CDR2 LQKENI. The length of the CDR3 is 16 residues. Trimming took 3 bases from V and 2 from J; bases not matched to a gene: 3. DNA of the CDR3: TGTGCCAGCTCACCGACGGGACAGGGGGCCACAGATACGCAGTATTTT. Translated, it gives CASSPTGQGATDTQYF.

The rearrangement links TRBV11-2 to TRBJ2-3; a possible D gene is TRBD2 (5 bases). Germline CDR1 reads SGHAT; CDR2 reads FQNNGV. V dropped 0 bases and J dropped 2 bases, with 9 bases sitting between them. The CDR3 consists of 15 residues. The CDR3 nucleotides are TGTGCCAGCAGCTTAGAGGGTAGCGTCACAGATACGCAGTATTTT. Translating it yields CASSLEGSVTDTQYF.

The gene calls are TRBV12-3 or TRBV12-4 and TRBJ2-7; D not certain. The length of the CDR3 is 11 residues. V lost 8 bases, J lost 3 bases, and 8 bases lay in between. The CDR3 reads CASCRNYEQYF. The CDR3, as DNA: TGTGCCAGCTGCAGAAACTACGAGCAGTACTTC.

This chain links TRBV5-1 with TRBJ2-2, with D unclear. The CDR3 is made up of 13 amino acids. Looked up from germline, CDR1 is SGHRS and CDR2 is YFSETQ. The V end lost 0 bases, the J end lost 7 bases, and 7 bases lay between the germline ends. CDR3 amino acids: CASSLGSGGELFF. The CDR3 coding sequence is TGCGCCAGCAGCTTGGGCTCGGGCGGGGAGCTGTTTTTT.